Shown below are 26 T cell receptor beta chains from a single sample sequenced in a study of radiation and T cells in renal cell carcinoma. Some clones are missing from TCRdb's copy, which holds only in-frame ones; the method was immunoSEQ multiplex PCR. This table holds some 140,000 clones, about 88% found once. The time point here: baseline pretreatment blood. As for treatment: 15 Gy SBRT to primary tumor, nephrectomy 4 weeks later. The specimen was blood, collected from a patient whose treatment included radiotherapy and nephrectomy. The receptor set was obtained from a woman aged 45-59 years with renal cell carcinoma.

The chain uses TRBV29-1 and TRBJ2-1, with 7 bases aligning to TRBD1. J lost 4 bases, V lost 8 bases, and 8 bases had no gene match. The V gene's germline CDR1 is SQVTM and CDR2 ANQGSEA. This CDR3 is 13 amino acids long. DNA of the CDR3: TGCAGCATCAGGGACAGCTTTTACAATGAGCAGTTCTTC. Translating gives CSIRDSFYNEQFF.

The V and J genes are TRBV18 and TRBJ2-7; TRBD1 is a possible D gene (6 bases). The CDR3 extends over 14 amino acids. Trimming stripped 3 bases from V and 2 bases from J, with 11 bases between. Germline CDR1 and CDR2: KGHSH and LQKENI. CDR3: CASSPDRLTYEQYF. The CDR3 nucleotides read TGTGCCAGCTCACCGGACAGATTAACCTACGAGCAGTACTTC.

The chain joins TRBV4-2 to TRBJ2-1; 9 nucleotides align to TRBD2. Looked up from germline, CDR1 is LGHNA and CDR2 is YNFKEQ. Trimming removed 0 bases from V and 3 bases from J; junction bases left unmatched: 0. The CDR3 is made up of 15 amino acids. Written as DNA, the CDR3 is TGTGCCAGCAGCCAAGAGCGGGGGGGCTACAATGAGCAGTTCTTC. Its translation: CASSQERGGYNEQFF.

The chain employs TRBV2 and TRBJ2-7, with a tentative D call TRBD2 (5 bases). The CDR3 length is 15 residues. Per the germline V gene, CDR1 is SNHLY and CDR2 is FYNNEI. V lost 2 bases to trimming and J lost 3 bases, with 14 bases between them. The CDR3 loop reads CASSEQAGGFYEQYF. The CDR3 region has the DNA TGTGCCAGCAGTGAACAGGCAGGAGGCTTCTACGAGCAGTACTTC.

V is TRBV5-6 and J is TRBJ2-7, with unresolved D. V shed 3 bases and J shed 3 bases, with 7 bases lying between them. Germline V CDR1 and CDR2: SGHDT, YYEEEE. This CDR3 spans 12 amino acids. CDR3 residues: CASSSSGYEQYF. The DNA for the CDR3 is TGTGCCAGCAGCTCCAGTGGCTACGAGCAGTACTTC.

The rearrangement uses TRBV10-3 and TRBJ1-2; D unresolved. V was cut by 0 bases and J by 0 bases, with 5 bases left in between. CDR3 size: 14 residues. Germline V gene data show CDR1 as ENHRY and CDR2 as SYGVKD. CDR3 bases: TGTGCCATCAGTGAGTCGACTCCTAACTATGGCTACACCTTC. This gives the protein CAISESTPNYGYTF.

The CDR3 bases are TGTGCCAGCAGCGTAGATCGGGGGTTCTATGGCTACACCTTC. Encoded protein: CASSVDRGFYGYTF. The chain links TRBV9 to TRBJ1-2, with D perhaps TRBD1 (5 bases). This CDR3 region has 14 residues. Between the trimmed V and J ends, which lost 0 bases and 4 bases, there was a span of 10 bases. Germline CDR1 reads SGDLS; CDR2 reads YYNGEE.

The CDR3 region is CASSGTYEQYF. As DNA, the CDR3 is TGTGCCAGCAGCGGCACCTACGAGCAGTACTTC. The chain joins TRBV21-1 to TRBJ2-7; the D call in the table, TRBD1, was not verified against the DNA. TRBV21-1 is deemed a pseudogene. The CDR3 is 11 residues long.

CDR3 bases: TGTGCCAGCAGCTCACAAGAGACCCAGTACTTC. Translation gives CASSSQETQYF. The chain is built from TRBV7-9 and TRBJ2-5; D is ambiguous. Germline V gene lookup returns CDR1 SEHNR and CDR2 FQNEAQ (reference sequence). The CDR3 length is 11 residues. V lost 4 bases and J lost 2, with 2 bases in between. The complete variable domain, with remaining parts taken from reference TRBV7-9 and TRBJ2-5, reads DTGVSQNPRHKITKRGQNVTFRCDPISEHNRLYWYRQTLGQGPEFLTYFQNEAQLEKSRLLSDRFSAERPKGSFSTLEIQRTEQGDSAMYLCASSSQETQYFGPGTRLLVL.

This chain joins TRBV5-4 and TRBJ1-2; TRBD1 might be the D (5 bases). The CDR3 totals 14 residues. V was cut by 4 bases and J by 4 bases, with 14 bases left in between. In germline, CDR1 is SGHNT, CDR2 YYREEE (reference sequence). The CDR3 nucleotides are TGTGCCAGCAGCCCTTCGGGGCAGGCCTATGGCTACACCTTC. Encoded protein: CASSPSGQAYGYTF. The full variable domain, in which reference TRBV5-4 and TRBJ1-2 provide the parts outside the CDR3, is ETGVTQSPTHLIKTRGQQVTLRCSSQSGHNTVSWYQQALGQGPQFIFQYYREEENGRGNFPPRFSGLQFPNYSSELNVNALELDDSALYLCASSPSGQAYGYTFGSGTRLTVV.

The V gene is TRBV9, the J gene TRBJ2-6, with unresolved D. Germline CDR1 is SGDLS and CDR2 is YYNGEE. CDR3 length: 14 amino acids. V lost 5 bases and J lost 2, with 8 bases in between. CDR3 DNA sequence: TGTGCCAGCAGTCTGAAGACTGGGGCCAACGTCCTGACTTTC. Translation: CASSLKTGANVLTF.

This chain links TRBV7-8 with TRBJ1-1; no firm D call. V was cut by 6 bases and J by 1 base, with 18 bases left in between. The CDR3 sequence is 16 residues long. From germline, CDR1 is SGHVS and CDR2 FQNEAQ. This CDR3 reads CASSSFSPARNTEAFF. The CDR3 DNA follows: TGTGCCAGCAGTTCATTTTCCCCGGCGAGGAACACTGAAGCTTTCTTT.

The chain combines TRBV19 with TRBJ1-5; the D gene is possibly TRBD1 (5 bases). The germline gives CDR1 LNHDA, CDR2 SQIVND (reference sequence). Trimming took 5 bases from V and 5 from J, leaving 16 bases between them. This CDR3 has 15 amino acids. The CDR3 spells CASSPYSLGDQPQHF. For the CDR3, the DNA is TGTGCCAGTAGTCCCTATTCTTTGGGGGATCAGCCCCAGCATTTT.

The rearrangement uses TRBV29-1 and TRBJ2-5; 9 positions agree with TRBD1. The V gene end was trimmed by 6 bases and the J gene end by 2 bases; junction bases not matched to a gene: 4. The length of the CDR3 is 13 residues. The germline gives CDR1 SQVTM, CDR2 ANQGSEA. As DNA, the CDR3 is TGCAGCGTCGGGACAGGGTTACAAGAGACCCAGTACTTC. Amino acids: CSVGTGLQETQYF.

V gene TRBV19 combines with J gene TRBJ1-5, with D unresolved. V was trimmed by 2 bases and J by 7 bases, leaving 12 bases between them. The CDR3 covers 14 residues. CDR1 LNHDA and CDR2 SQIVND come from the germline V gene (reference sequence). The DNA for the CDR3 is TGTGCCAGTAGTATAATGCAGGCAGACCAGCCCCAGCATTTT. This encodes CASSIMQADQPQHF.

This chain connects TRBV30 to TRBJ2-1; D is uncertain. The CDR3 contains 13 residues. Germline-derived CDR1 and CDR2 are GTSNPN and SVGIG (reference sequence). V was pared by 3 bases and J by 2 bases, with 8 bases between. The CDR3 nucleotides are TGTGCCTGGAGGGATCAGGCCTACAATGAGCAGTTCTTC. It yields the protein CAWRDQAYNEQFF.

The genes are TRBV9 and TRBJ1-5; D unresolved. The germline V gene encodes CDR1 SGDLS and CDR2 YYNGEE. V dropped 0 bases and J dropped 4 bases, with 8 bases sitting between them. This CDR3 is 14 amino acids long. The CDR3 DNA is TGTGCCAGCAGCGTAGGACTTGGGAATCAGCCCCAGCATTTT. Amino acid sequence: CASSVGLGNQPQHF. Complete variable domain (other parts from reference TRBV9 and TRBJ1-5): DSGVTQTPKHLITATGQRVTLRCSPRSGDLSVYWYQQSLDQGLQFLIQYYNGEERAKGNILERFSAQQFPDLHSELNLSSLELGDSALYFCASSVGLGNQPQHFGDGTRLSIL.

The rearrangement joins TRBV19 to TRBJ1-5; 8 bases agree with TRBD1. CDR1 and CDR2 (germline): LNHDA, SQIVND (reference sequence). CDR3 size: 14 residues. After removal of 7 bases from V and 8 bases from J, the junction contained 10 bases not matched to a gene. The CDR3: CASKIPTGEKPQHF. The DNA for the CDR3 is TGTGCCAGTAAAATACCGACAGGGGAAAAGCCCCAGCATTTT.

The chain employs TRBV6-1 and TRBJ2-5; D might be TRBD1 (5 bases). The length of the CDR3 is 13 residues. V was shortened by 6 bases and J by 5 bases, with 13 bases between the two germline ends. Germline V gene data show CDR1 as MNHNS and CDR2 as SASEGT. CDR3 in amino acids: CASRQGLGETQYF. CDR3 nucleotide sequence: TGTGCCAGCAGGCAGGGCCTTGGCGAGACCCAGTACTTC.

The chain combines TRBV6-6 with TRBJ1-6, with 7 nucleotides matching TRBD1. The CDR3 is 15 amino acids. The V and J ends lost 4 bases and 7 bases, in that order; junction bases with no gene match: 7. The germline V gene has CDR1 MNHNY and CDR2 SVGAGI (reference sequence). For the CDR3, the DNA is TGTGCCAGCAGTTTGCGACAGGGAGCGAATTCACCCCTCCACTTT. Protein sequence: CASSLRQGANSPLHF.

This rearrangement joins TRBV6-5 to TRBJ2-7; D gene uncertain. Germline V gene data show CDR1 as MNHEY and CDR2 as SVGAGI. V lost 8 bases to trimming and J lost 1 base, with 18 bases between them. This CDR3 has 15 amino acids. The CDR3 region has the DNA TGTGCCAGCCGAAGTTCCGGAGTGGGATCCTACGAGCAGTACTTC. This translates into CASRSSGVGSYEQYF.

This chain uses TRBV13 with TRBJ1-1; D uncertain. The V end lost 0 bases, the J end lost 2 bases, and 10 bases lay between the germline ends. Germline assignment: CDR1 PRHDT and CDR2 FYEKMQ (reference sequence). The CDR3 is 15 residues long. CDR3 coding DNA: TGTGCCAGCAGCTTAGGCGGTGGAGGAAACACTGAAGCTTTCTTT. Translation gives CASSLGGGGNTEAFF. Looking up the rest from reference TRBV13 and TRBJ1-1 gives the full variable domain: AAGVIQSPRHLIKEKRETATLKCYPIPRHDTVYWYQQGPGQDPQFLISFYEKMQSDKGSIPDRFSAQQFSDYHSELNMSSLELGDSALYFCASSLGGGGNTEAFFGQGTRLTVV.

The chain joins TRBV19 to TRBJ1-6; TRBD1 might be the D (6 bases). Trimming shortened V by 7 bases and J by 4 bases, and 17 bases separated the two germline ends. The germline V gene has CDR1 LNHDA and CDR2 SQIVND (reference sequence). CDR3 length equals 16 residues. CDR3 in amino acids: CASTLGGTPYNSPLHF. The CDR3, as DNA: TGTGCCAGTACCCTTGGGGGGACACCTTATAATTCACCCCTCCACTTT.

This chain connects TRBV5-6 to TRBJ1-4; 7 bases agree with TRBD1. In germline, CDR1 is SGHDT, CDR2 YYEEEE. The CDR3 length is 17 residues. The ends lost 3 bases at V and 6 bases at J; junction bases unmatched: 14. The CDR3 DNA reads as TGTGCCAGCAGCTCCGAGGCTAGGGACAGATGGGATGAAAAACTGTTTTTT. Translation gives CASSSEARDRWDEKLFF.

The chain joins TRBV9 to TRBJ2-5, with D tentatively TRBD2 (7 bases). The CDR3 contains 14 residues. V lost 4 bases and J 8 bases, leaving 18 bases between the germline ends. Germline CDR1 reads SGDLS; CDR2 reads YYNGEE. The CDR3 is CASSPKGGRGTQYF. The CDR3 DNA reads TGTGCCAGCAGCCCAAAGGGGGGGCGGGGAACCCAGTACTTC.

The CDR3, as DNA: TGTGCCAGCAGCGGCAATAGCGGGGGGCGCACAGATACGCAGTATTTT. Translation: CASSGNSGGRTDTQYF. V usage is TRBV7-2 and J usage is TRBJ2-3; 10 nucleotides align to TRBD2. Trimming took 5 bases from V and 1 from J; bases not matched to a gene: 6. This CDR3 has 16 amino acids. Germline CDR1 reads SGHTA; CDR2 reads FQGNSA.